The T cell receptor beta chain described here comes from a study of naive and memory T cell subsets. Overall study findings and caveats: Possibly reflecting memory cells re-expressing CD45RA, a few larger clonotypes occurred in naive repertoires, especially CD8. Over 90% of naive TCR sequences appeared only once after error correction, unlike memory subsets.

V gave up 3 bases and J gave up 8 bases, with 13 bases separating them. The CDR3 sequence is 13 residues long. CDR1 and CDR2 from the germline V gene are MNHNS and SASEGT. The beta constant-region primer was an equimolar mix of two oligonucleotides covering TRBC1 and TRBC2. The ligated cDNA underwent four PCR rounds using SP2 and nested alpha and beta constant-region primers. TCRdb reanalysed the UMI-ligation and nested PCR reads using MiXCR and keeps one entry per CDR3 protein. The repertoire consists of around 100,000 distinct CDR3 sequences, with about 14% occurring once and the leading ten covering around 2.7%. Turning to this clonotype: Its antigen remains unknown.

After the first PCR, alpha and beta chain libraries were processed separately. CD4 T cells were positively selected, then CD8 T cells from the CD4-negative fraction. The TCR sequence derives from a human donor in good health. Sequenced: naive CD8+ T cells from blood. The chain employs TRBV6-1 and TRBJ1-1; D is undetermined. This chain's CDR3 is CASSDLLIPEAFF. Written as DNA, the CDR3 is TGTGCCAGCAGTGACCTATTAATACCAGAAGCTTTCTTT.